This TCR beta chain stems from a study of cytomegalovirus exposure and HLA in healthy donors. Study findings and constraints: In a later analysis, an Asian-associated ancestry cluster reportedly showed fewer N-insertions than the roughly 690-donor mean. Later, an analysis showed that TCR beta chains associated with HLA were more clonally expanded than others that were equally common. At a 0.05 false discovery rate, a later analysis found around 17,000 TCR beta sequences to be associated with HLA alleles.

Germline V gives CDR1 SGHTA, CDR2 FQGNSA. Unmatched junction bases numbered 14, after V lost 5 bases and J lost 7 bases. The CDR3 loop spans 16 amino acids. The primer mix had 60 Vbeta and 13 Jbeta primers. Repertoires were generated with immunoSEQ multiplex PCR, while TCRdb's copy carries only in-frame clones and drops some. The data show some 130,000 clones, with roughly 78% seen just once and approximately 4.2% held by the top ten. Among the donors, all were healthy bone marrow donors. Turning to this clone: No antigen is known for it.

This clonotype originated in a man aged 50-60 years in good health and CMV-seropositive. The sample comprised PBMCs. V is TRBV7-2 and J is TRBJ1-2; 9 bases align to TRBD1. CDR3 in amino acids: CASSPNLGQGISGYTF. The DNA for the CDR3 is TGTGCCAGCAGCCCCAACCTTGGACAGGGGATTAGTGGCTACACCTTC.